Included here is one T cell receptor (beta chain) sequence, with context. Its antigen is undetermined. These data belong to a study of cytotoxic CD8 clonotypes in ibrutinib-treated CLL. Germline V lookup: CDR1 SGHTA, CDR2 FQGNSA. Trimming removed 2 bases from V and 0 bases from J; junction bases left unmatched: 1. The CDR3 consists of 16 residues. With sequencing, the targeted depth ranged from 1 in 200,000 to 1 in 1 million T cells. TCRdb's table, derived via immunoSEQ multiplex PCR, lists solely in-frame clones and lacks some. This table has roughly 250,000 clones, roughly 70% appearing once. Study-wide results and caveats: Measured clonality at baseline was greater than in age-matched healthy donors and tracked with circulating CD8+ T-cell counts. Clonality was elevated at ibrutinib response and had returned toward baseline at progression.

The chain recombines TRBV7-2 with TRBJ2-1; 10 bases align to TRBD2. The sample consisted of PBMCs, taken after 24 months of ibrutinib treatment. The TCR was taken from a human donor with chronic lymphocytic leukemia. CDR3 sequence: CASSLPSGSSYNEQFF. The CDR3 nucleotides read TGTGCCAGCAGCTTACCTAGCGGGAGCTCCTACAATGAGCAGTTCTTC.